A selection of T cell receptor beta chains follows, all from one sample in a study of blood T cell repertoires in COVID-19. Clones were read by immunoSEQ multiplex PCR, and TCRdb kept only the in-frame ones, dropping some. The data contain some 190,000 clones, approximately 81% of them singletons. What was sequenced was peripheral blood. These receptors were taken from a woman aged 80 or over with active or convalescent COVID-19. The CDR3 runs from the conserved cysteine through the conserved F or W. The order of the fields is clone size, D gene, CDR3 length, J gene, V gene, CDR3 DNA, CDR3 protein. D genes are given only for firm matches. Size tells how often a clone was seen (once, few, many) or the class of an expanded clone, and some rows leave it out.

once	NA	15	TRBJ1-3	TRBV6-5	TGTGCCAGCAGTTACTCGACACCCTCTGGAAACACCATATATTTT	CASSYSTPSGNTIYF
NA	NA	16	TRBJ2-5	TRBV27	TGTGCCAGCAGTTTAGGGCGCCACCCGAGGGCGGAGACCCAGTACTTC	CASSLGRHPRAETQYF
NA	NA	11	TRBJ1-1	TRBV12-3/TRBV12-4	TGTGCCAGCAGCCCACAATATCGAGCTTTCTTT	CASSPQYRAFF
NA	TRBD1	15	TRBJ2-1	TRBV6-8	TGTGCCAGCAGTTACGGGGGACAGTCTCGGTGTTTGCGGTTCTTC	CASSYGGQSRCLRFF
NA	NA	17	TRBJ2-7	TRBV21-1	TGTGCCAGCAGCAAAGCGCCGACAGGGTTCCTAGGGGACGAGCAGTACTTC	CASSKAPTGFLGDEQYF
once	NA	13	TRBJ1-2	TRBV14	TGTGCCAGCCGGGACAACATCTATGGGGGCTACACCTTC	CASRDNIYGGYTF
once	NA	14	TRBJ2-7	TRBV19	TGTGCCAGTAGTTTGGCGGACAAGAACTACGAGCAGTACTTC	CASSLADKNYEQYF
NA	TRBD2	14	TRBJ2-7	TRBV2	TGTGCCAGCAGTGAACTAGCGGAAACCTACGAGCAGTACTTC	CASSELAETYEQYF
NA	TRBD2	16	TRBJ2-7	TRBV3-1/TRBV3-2	TGTGCCAGCAGCCCGCTGACTAGCGGGAGCGGGGGCGAGCAGTACTTC	CASSPLTSGSGGEQYF
NA	TRBD2	20	TRBJ2-1	TRBV19	TGTGCCAGTAGTATAGGTTCGGGAATAGCGGGAGGGCCTAACTACAATGAGCAGTTCTTC	CASSIGSGIAGGPNYNEQFF
NA	NA	14	TRBJ1-5	TRBV6-2/TRBV6-3	TGTGCCAGCAGTTCAGGTTATAGCAATCAGCCCCAGCATTTT	CASSSGYSNQPQHF
NA	NA	15	TRBJ1-5	TRBV20-1	TGCAGTGCTAGTTCAGGGTATCCGAGCAATCAGCCCCAGCATTTT	CSASSGYPSNQPQHF
NA	TRBD1	16	TRBJ1-2	TRBV7-6	TGTGCCAGCAGCTTAGCGGTGACAGGGGCCCCGGAGGGCTACACCTTC	CASSLAVTGAPEGYTF
NA	TRBD2	15	TRBJ2-1	TRBV9	TGTGCCAGCAGCGAGGGACTAGAATCCTACAATGAGCAGTTCTTC	CASSEGLESYNEQFF
NA	TRBD2	19	TRBJ2-1	TRBV14	TGTGCCAGCAGCCAAGAGTCAGGGTGGGCTAGCGGGGCCTACAATGAGCAGTTCTTC	CASSQESGWASGAYNEQFF
NA	TRBD2	14	TRBJ2-7	TRBV15	TGTGCCACCAGCAGACAACTAGCGCCCTACGAGCAGTACTTC	CATSRQLAPYEQYF
NA	NA	14	TRBJ2-5	TRBV9	TGTGCCAGCAGCGTAGGCGGCAACCAAGAGACCCAGTACTTC	CASSVGGNQETQYF
NA	NA	16	TRBJ1-1	TRBV11-2	TGTGCCAGCAGCTTAGTTTCGGGACTCGCGAACACTGAAGCTTTCTTT	CASSLVSGLANTEAFF
NA	TRBD1	15	TRBJ2-2	TRBV6-1	TGTGCCAGCAGTGACCCAGGGGGCCGCACCGGGGAGCTGTTTTTT	CASSDPGGRTGELFF
NA	TRBD1	13	TRBJ1-4	TRBV19	TGTGCCAGTACCCAGGGGGCAGGTGAAAAACTGTTTTTT	CASTQGAGEKLFF
NA	TRBD1	16	TRBJ2-7	TRBV5-1	TGCGCCAGCAGCCTATACGGACAGGCGAGCTCCTACGAGCAGTACTTC	CASSLYGQASSYEQYF
NA	TRBD2	18	TRBJ2-1	TRBV19	TGTGCCAGTAGTAGAACTAGCGGGAGGTCCGGGTCCTACAATGAGCAGTTCTTC	CASSRTSGRSGSYNEQFF